These T cell receptor beta chains were read from a single sample in a study of T-cell memory formation after mild COVID-19. TCRdb recomputed calls from the 5' RACE reads with MiXCR, one row per CDR3 protein. The data hold 100,000 to 150,000 distinct CDR3 sequences, with 16% observed a single time. Material for sequencing was PBMCs or a T cell subset sorted from them (not recorded which). These receptors all stem from an adult woman who had mild COVID-19 (a few samples of this study predate the infection). Cell type and time point are not known. CDR3s include the opening cysteine and the closing phenylalanine or tryptophan. The D gene is left open where the match is weak. Clone size appears in some rows only: once, few, many, or a class for an expanded clone.

CDR3nt	CDR3aa	d_gene	v_gene	j_gene	abundance	len
TGCAGTGCTAGAGACGGGAGCTCCTACAATGAGCAGTTCTTC	CSARDGSSYNEQFF	-	TRBV20-1	TRBJ2-1	few	14
TGTGCCAGCAGCTTCCAGGGGAGCGGCACCGGGGAGCTGTTTTTT	CASSFQGSGTGELFF	-	TRBV7-9	TRBJ2-2	-	15
TGTGCCAGCAGCTTAGACACGGGGGACATTCAGTACTTC	CASSLDTGDIQYF	-	TRBV7-9	TRBJ2-4	few	13
TGCGCCAGCAGGTGGTCAGGGAACACCGGGGAGCTGTTTTTT	CASRWSGNTGELFF	-	TRBV5-1	TRBJ2-2	-	14
TGCAGCGTTGAAACGAGGGGGAGGTCCGGGGAGCTGTTTTTT	CSVETRGRSGELFF	-	TRBV29-1	TRBJ2-2	few	14
TGCAGTCAAAAAGATGGGGGACAGGGTTCTAATTCACCCCTCCACTTT	CSQKDGGQGSNSPLHF	TRBD1	TRBV20-1	TRBJ1-6	-	16
TGTGCCAGCTCACCACCGGTTTCGGGAGTTCGTGAAAAACTGTTTTTT	CASSPPVSGVREKLFF	-	TRBV18	TRBJ1-4	-	16
TGTGCCAGCAGTGGGGGGCTTGGAAACACCATATATTTT	CASSGGLGNTIYF	-	TRBV25-1	TRBJ1-3	few	13
TGTGCCAGCAGCTCCAACATGGGAGAAAAACTGTTTTTT	CASSSNMGEKLFF	-	TRBV7-2	TRBJ1-4	-	13
TGTGCCAGCAGTTACAGCTCTAATGAAAAACTGTTTTTT	CASSYSSNEKLFF	-	TRBV6-6	TRBJ1-4	-	13
TGTGCCAGCAGCTTAGCTCCAGGCCCCCTCACCGGGGAGCTGTTTTTT	CASSLAPGPLTGELFF	-	TRBV7-9	TRBJ2-2	-	16
TGTGCCAGCAGTTTGGGTTTCGCCTGGGATGGCTACACCTTC	CASSLGFAWDGYTF	-	TRBV7-9	TRBJ1-2	-	14
TGTGCCAGCAGCCTAAGAGCGGAGACTAGCACAGATACGCAGTATTTT	CASSLRAETSTDTQYF	-	TRBV9	TRBJ2-3	-	16
TGTGCCAGCAGTGAATTGGGGACACAACGCAACACAGATACGCAGTATTTT	CASSELGTQRNTDTQYF	-	TRBV2	TRBJ2-3	few	17
TGTGCCAGCAGTTTAACAGGGGCTTCGGATGGCTACACCTTC	CASSLTGASDGYTF	TRBD1	TRBV12-3/TRBV12-4	TRBJ1-2	few	14
TGCAGTGCTAGAGATACCGAACAGGGGAGGGGTAACTATGGCTACACCTTC	CSARDTEQGRGNYGYTF	TRBD1	TRBV20-1	TRBJ1-2	-	17
TGTGCCAGCAGTTTGGGGGACAGGCAAGAGACCCAGTACTTC	CASSLGDRQETQYF	TRBD1	TRBV12-3/TRBV12-4	TRBJ2-5	-	14
TGTGCCAGCAGCAATTTTGCGGCTTACAATGAGCAGTTCTTC	CASSNFAAYNEQFF	-	TRBV11-2	TRBJ2-1	-	14
TGTGCCAGCGGGGGGGCCTCCGGGGAGCTGTTTTTT	CASGGASGELFF	TRBD2	TRBV19	TRBJ2-2	few	12
TGTGCCAGCAGCCAAGCGTCCGACCGGAGATACTATGGCTACACCTTC	CASSQASDRRYYGYTF	-	TRBV3-1	TRBJ1-2	few	16
TGTGCCAGCAGAACCTCCGGGAGGGCCGGGACCCAGTACTTC	CASRTSGRAGTQYF	TRBD2	TRBV6-2/TRBV6-3	TRBJ2-5	-	14
TGCGCCAGCAGCCCCCGGGGGGGGGGCTTGGAGACCCAGTACTTC	CASSPRGGGLETQYF	TRBD2	TRBV5-1	TRBJ2-5	few	15
TGTGCCAGCAGCTTTTTTGGGTTGGATGAGCAGTTCTTC	CASSFFGLDEQFF	-	TRBV7-2	TRBJ2-1	many	13
TGTGCCAGCAGTCCGTCGCTAGGACAGTTAAGCTACGAGCAGTACTTC	CASSPSLGQLSYEQYF	-	TRBV6-5	TRBJ2-7	few	16
TGCGCCAGCAGCTTGGGTAGTAGCCACTATGGCTACACCTTC	CASSLGSSHYGYTF	-	TRBV5-1	TRBJ1-2	-	14
TGTGCCAGTAGGGCAAGCGGTAGCACAGATACGCAGTATTTT	CASRASGSTDTQYF	-	TRBV19	TRBJ2-3	once	14
TGCAGCGCTTCGGGTGCGTTGGGGCAGTACTTC	CSASGALGQYF	-	TRBV29-1	TRBJ2-7	few	11
TGTGCCAGCAGCCCCAGGGGAACAGATACGCAGTATTTT	CASSPRGTDTQYF	-	TRBV11-1	TRBJ2-3	many	13
TGTGCCAGCAGTTACTTGCGGGGTATCCCCGGGGAGCAGTTTTTT	CASSYLRGIPGEQFF	-	TRBV6-5	TRBJ2-2	-	15
TGTGCCAGCAGCTTGTATCAGGTGAACACTGAAGCTTTCTTT	CASSLYQVNTEAFF	-	TRBV5-5	TRBJ1-1	-	14
TGTGCCAGCAGGTCAAAGGCCTACAATGAGCAGTTCTTC	CASRSKAYNEQFF	-	TRBV2	TRBJ2-1	few	13
TGCAGCGTTGAGGTAGCGGGGGGTGCAATTGAGACCCAGTACTTC	CSVEVAGGAIETQYF	TRBD2	TRBV29-1	TRBJ2-5	-	15
TGTGCCACCAGCAAGGCGATTCCTAGCGGTAAAGAGACCCAGTACTTC	CATSKAIPSGKETQYF	TRBD2	TRBV15	TRBJ2-5	few	16
TGTGCCACCAGCTCCGGACTAGTCTACAATGAGCAGTTCTTC	CATSSGLVYNEQFF	TRBD2	TRBV15	TRBJ2-1	-	14
TGTGCCAGCAGCCCCCTAGCGGGAGTCCTCGATGAGCAGTTCTTC	CASSPLAGVLDEQFF	TRBD2	TRBV12-3/TRBV12-4	TRBJ2-1	-	15
TGTGCCAGCAGTGAAGGAAACACAGATACGCAGTATTTT	CASSEGNTDTQYF	-	TRBV2	TRBJ2-3	-	13
TGCAGTGCTAGAGTGAACTACGAGCAGTACTTC	CSARVNYEQYF	-	TRBV20-1	TRBJ2-7	few	11
TGTGCCAGCAGCTTAGGGGACGGATACGACACTGAAGCTTTCTTT	CASSLGDGYDTEAFF	-	TRBV7-6	TRBJ1-1	once	15
TGTGCCAGCAGTTCACAGGGGCTCGCCGGGGAGCTGTTTTTT	CASSSQGLAGELFF	TRBD1	TRBV12-3/TRBV12-4	TRBJ2-2	few	14
TGTGCCAGCAGCATCAGGACAGGAACGAACACTGAAGCTTTCTTT	CASSIRTGTNTEAFF	TRBD1	TRBV7-2	TRBJ1-1	few	15
TGCAGCGTTAGACGGACGAACACCGGGGAGCTGTTTTTT	CSVRRTNTGELFF	-	TRBV29-1	TRBJ2-2	few	13
TGTGCCAGCTCACCGGACAGCCTATACAATGAGCAGTTCTTC	CASSPDSLYNEQFF	-	TRBV18	TRBJ2-1	many	14
TGTGCCATCAGTGAGTCGAACTACGAGCAGTACTTC	CAISESNYEQYF	-	TRBV10-3	TRBJ2-7	-	12
TGTGCCAGCAGCTTAGCGGGAAGCGGAGATACGCAGTATTTT	CASSLAGSGDTQYF	-	TRBV7-9	TRBJ2-3	few	14
TGTGCCTGGAGTGAGGGGGACCTCTCCCAACTTCAGTACTTC	CAWSEGDLSQLQYF	-	TRBV30	TRBJ2-4	few	14
TGTGCCAGCAGCCAAGACCCAGGGACAGGGGTCGACGAGCAGTACTTC	CASSQDPGTGVDEQYF	TRBD1	TRBV14	TRBJ2-7	-	16
TGCAGTGCTAGTTTAAGTGTCGACTACAATGAGCAGTTCTTC	CSASLSVDYNEQFF	-	TRBV20-1	TRBJ2-1	few	14
TGTGCCAGCAGTTTCGTGACAGGCGGGCCCTACGAGCAGTACTTC	CASSFVTGGPYEQYF	-	TRBV12-3/TRBV12-4	TRBJ2-7	many	15
TGTGCCAGCAGCTCGGACGGACCGAACACCGGGGAGCTGTTTTTT	CASSSDGPNTGELFF	-	TRBV7-8	TRBJ2-2	-	15
TGCGCCAGCAGCTTGGCCAGGACAGTATTCCGCTATGGCTACACCTTC	CASSLARTVFRYGYTF	-	TRBV5-1	TRBJ1-2	-	16
TGTGCCAGCAGCTTATCGCTACTTAGCGGGAGGACCTACAATGAGCAGTTCTTC	CASSLSLLSGRTYNEQFF	TRBD2	TRBV7-2	TRBJ2-1	few	18
TGTGCCAGCTCACGAGGGACGCAGTCTGGGGCCAACGTCCTGACTTTC	CASSRGTQSGANVLTF	-	TRBV18	TRBJ2-6	-	16
TGTGCCAGCAGTGCCTTGAGTGGTCTGGACATAACTGAAGCTTTCTTT	CASSALSGLDITEAFF	-	TRBV2	TRBJ1-1	-	16
TGCAGCGTTGAGAGGCACCGTGGACGGGTGAACACTGAAGCTTTCTTT	CSVERHRGRVNTEAFF	-	TRBV29-1	TRBJ1-1	few	16